This T cell receptor (beta chain) was documented in a study of beta chain features in type 1 diabetes. Study-wide findings and caveats: VDJ junctions from patients with type 1 diabetes contained fewer insertions and more deletions. A possible short-template PCR bias applies equally to patients and controls.

Staining for CD45RO/CCR7/CD25/CD127/CD95/CD27 allowed sorting of CD4+ naive, central memory, regulatory and stem cell-like memory cells. The CDR3 runs to 14 residues. Trimming left V 3 bases short and J 5 bases short, with 16 bases between. Germline CDR1 SQVTM, CDR2 ANQGSEA. On this clone itself: The antigen remains unidentified.

Of the isolated RNA, all was reverse transcribed, and so the sequenced material was expressed TCRB transcripts. The assay was immunoSEQ multiplex PCR, and TCRdb's table has in-frame clones only and misses some. Among more than 350,000 clones listed, over 9.5% were seen once. The chain recombines TRBV29-1 with TRBJ1-2; D gene unclear. Sequencing was done on a sample of naive CD4+ T cells from blood. This sequence originates from a woman aged 18 to 35 in good health. CDR3 DNA sequence: TGCAGCGTTGATCGCGAGGGTTCTTCATATGGCTACACCTTC. Amino acid sequence: CSVDREGSSYGYTF.